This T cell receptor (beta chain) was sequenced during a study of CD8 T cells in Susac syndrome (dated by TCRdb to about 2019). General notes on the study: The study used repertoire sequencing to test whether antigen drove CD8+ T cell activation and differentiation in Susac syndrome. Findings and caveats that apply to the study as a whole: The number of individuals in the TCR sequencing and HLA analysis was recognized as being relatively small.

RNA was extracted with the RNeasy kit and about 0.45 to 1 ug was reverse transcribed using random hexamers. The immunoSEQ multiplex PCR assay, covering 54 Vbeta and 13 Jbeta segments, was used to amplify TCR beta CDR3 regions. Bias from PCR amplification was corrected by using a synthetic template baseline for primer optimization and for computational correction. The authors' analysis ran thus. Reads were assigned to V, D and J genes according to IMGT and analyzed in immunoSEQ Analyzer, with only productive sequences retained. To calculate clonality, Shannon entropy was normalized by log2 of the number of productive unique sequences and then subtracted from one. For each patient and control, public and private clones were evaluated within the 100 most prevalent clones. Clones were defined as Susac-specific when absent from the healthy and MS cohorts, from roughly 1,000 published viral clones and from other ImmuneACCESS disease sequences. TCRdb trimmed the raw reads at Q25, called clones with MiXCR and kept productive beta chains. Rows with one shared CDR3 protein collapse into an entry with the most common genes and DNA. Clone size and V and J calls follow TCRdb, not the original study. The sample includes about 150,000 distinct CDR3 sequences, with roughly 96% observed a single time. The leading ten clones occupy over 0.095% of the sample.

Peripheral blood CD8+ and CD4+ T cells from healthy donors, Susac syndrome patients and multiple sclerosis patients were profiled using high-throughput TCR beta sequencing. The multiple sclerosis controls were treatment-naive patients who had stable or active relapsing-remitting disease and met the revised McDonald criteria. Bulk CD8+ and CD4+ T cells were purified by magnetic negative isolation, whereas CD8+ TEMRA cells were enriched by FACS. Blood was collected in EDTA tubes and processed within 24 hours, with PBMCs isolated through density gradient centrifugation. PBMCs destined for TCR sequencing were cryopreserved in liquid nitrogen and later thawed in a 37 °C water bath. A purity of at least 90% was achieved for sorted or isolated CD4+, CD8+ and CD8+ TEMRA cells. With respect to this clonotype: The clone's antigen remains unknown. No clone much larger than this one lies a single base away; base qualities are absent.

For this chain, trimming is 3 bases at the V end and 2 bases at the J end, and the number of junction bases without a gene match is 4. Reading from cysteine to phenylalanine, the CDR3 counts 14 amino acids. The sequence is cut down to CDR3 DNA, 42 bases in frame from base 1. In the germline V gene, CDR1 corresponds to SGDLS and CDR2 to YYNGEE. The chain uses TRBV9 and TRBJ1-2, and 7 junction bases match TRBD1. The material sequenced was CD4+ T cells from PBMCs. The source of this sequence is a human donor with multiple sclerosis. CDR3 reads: CASSAQGQNYGYTF. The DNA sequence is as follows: TGTGCCAGCAGCGCCCAGGGACAGAACTATGGCTACACCTTC.